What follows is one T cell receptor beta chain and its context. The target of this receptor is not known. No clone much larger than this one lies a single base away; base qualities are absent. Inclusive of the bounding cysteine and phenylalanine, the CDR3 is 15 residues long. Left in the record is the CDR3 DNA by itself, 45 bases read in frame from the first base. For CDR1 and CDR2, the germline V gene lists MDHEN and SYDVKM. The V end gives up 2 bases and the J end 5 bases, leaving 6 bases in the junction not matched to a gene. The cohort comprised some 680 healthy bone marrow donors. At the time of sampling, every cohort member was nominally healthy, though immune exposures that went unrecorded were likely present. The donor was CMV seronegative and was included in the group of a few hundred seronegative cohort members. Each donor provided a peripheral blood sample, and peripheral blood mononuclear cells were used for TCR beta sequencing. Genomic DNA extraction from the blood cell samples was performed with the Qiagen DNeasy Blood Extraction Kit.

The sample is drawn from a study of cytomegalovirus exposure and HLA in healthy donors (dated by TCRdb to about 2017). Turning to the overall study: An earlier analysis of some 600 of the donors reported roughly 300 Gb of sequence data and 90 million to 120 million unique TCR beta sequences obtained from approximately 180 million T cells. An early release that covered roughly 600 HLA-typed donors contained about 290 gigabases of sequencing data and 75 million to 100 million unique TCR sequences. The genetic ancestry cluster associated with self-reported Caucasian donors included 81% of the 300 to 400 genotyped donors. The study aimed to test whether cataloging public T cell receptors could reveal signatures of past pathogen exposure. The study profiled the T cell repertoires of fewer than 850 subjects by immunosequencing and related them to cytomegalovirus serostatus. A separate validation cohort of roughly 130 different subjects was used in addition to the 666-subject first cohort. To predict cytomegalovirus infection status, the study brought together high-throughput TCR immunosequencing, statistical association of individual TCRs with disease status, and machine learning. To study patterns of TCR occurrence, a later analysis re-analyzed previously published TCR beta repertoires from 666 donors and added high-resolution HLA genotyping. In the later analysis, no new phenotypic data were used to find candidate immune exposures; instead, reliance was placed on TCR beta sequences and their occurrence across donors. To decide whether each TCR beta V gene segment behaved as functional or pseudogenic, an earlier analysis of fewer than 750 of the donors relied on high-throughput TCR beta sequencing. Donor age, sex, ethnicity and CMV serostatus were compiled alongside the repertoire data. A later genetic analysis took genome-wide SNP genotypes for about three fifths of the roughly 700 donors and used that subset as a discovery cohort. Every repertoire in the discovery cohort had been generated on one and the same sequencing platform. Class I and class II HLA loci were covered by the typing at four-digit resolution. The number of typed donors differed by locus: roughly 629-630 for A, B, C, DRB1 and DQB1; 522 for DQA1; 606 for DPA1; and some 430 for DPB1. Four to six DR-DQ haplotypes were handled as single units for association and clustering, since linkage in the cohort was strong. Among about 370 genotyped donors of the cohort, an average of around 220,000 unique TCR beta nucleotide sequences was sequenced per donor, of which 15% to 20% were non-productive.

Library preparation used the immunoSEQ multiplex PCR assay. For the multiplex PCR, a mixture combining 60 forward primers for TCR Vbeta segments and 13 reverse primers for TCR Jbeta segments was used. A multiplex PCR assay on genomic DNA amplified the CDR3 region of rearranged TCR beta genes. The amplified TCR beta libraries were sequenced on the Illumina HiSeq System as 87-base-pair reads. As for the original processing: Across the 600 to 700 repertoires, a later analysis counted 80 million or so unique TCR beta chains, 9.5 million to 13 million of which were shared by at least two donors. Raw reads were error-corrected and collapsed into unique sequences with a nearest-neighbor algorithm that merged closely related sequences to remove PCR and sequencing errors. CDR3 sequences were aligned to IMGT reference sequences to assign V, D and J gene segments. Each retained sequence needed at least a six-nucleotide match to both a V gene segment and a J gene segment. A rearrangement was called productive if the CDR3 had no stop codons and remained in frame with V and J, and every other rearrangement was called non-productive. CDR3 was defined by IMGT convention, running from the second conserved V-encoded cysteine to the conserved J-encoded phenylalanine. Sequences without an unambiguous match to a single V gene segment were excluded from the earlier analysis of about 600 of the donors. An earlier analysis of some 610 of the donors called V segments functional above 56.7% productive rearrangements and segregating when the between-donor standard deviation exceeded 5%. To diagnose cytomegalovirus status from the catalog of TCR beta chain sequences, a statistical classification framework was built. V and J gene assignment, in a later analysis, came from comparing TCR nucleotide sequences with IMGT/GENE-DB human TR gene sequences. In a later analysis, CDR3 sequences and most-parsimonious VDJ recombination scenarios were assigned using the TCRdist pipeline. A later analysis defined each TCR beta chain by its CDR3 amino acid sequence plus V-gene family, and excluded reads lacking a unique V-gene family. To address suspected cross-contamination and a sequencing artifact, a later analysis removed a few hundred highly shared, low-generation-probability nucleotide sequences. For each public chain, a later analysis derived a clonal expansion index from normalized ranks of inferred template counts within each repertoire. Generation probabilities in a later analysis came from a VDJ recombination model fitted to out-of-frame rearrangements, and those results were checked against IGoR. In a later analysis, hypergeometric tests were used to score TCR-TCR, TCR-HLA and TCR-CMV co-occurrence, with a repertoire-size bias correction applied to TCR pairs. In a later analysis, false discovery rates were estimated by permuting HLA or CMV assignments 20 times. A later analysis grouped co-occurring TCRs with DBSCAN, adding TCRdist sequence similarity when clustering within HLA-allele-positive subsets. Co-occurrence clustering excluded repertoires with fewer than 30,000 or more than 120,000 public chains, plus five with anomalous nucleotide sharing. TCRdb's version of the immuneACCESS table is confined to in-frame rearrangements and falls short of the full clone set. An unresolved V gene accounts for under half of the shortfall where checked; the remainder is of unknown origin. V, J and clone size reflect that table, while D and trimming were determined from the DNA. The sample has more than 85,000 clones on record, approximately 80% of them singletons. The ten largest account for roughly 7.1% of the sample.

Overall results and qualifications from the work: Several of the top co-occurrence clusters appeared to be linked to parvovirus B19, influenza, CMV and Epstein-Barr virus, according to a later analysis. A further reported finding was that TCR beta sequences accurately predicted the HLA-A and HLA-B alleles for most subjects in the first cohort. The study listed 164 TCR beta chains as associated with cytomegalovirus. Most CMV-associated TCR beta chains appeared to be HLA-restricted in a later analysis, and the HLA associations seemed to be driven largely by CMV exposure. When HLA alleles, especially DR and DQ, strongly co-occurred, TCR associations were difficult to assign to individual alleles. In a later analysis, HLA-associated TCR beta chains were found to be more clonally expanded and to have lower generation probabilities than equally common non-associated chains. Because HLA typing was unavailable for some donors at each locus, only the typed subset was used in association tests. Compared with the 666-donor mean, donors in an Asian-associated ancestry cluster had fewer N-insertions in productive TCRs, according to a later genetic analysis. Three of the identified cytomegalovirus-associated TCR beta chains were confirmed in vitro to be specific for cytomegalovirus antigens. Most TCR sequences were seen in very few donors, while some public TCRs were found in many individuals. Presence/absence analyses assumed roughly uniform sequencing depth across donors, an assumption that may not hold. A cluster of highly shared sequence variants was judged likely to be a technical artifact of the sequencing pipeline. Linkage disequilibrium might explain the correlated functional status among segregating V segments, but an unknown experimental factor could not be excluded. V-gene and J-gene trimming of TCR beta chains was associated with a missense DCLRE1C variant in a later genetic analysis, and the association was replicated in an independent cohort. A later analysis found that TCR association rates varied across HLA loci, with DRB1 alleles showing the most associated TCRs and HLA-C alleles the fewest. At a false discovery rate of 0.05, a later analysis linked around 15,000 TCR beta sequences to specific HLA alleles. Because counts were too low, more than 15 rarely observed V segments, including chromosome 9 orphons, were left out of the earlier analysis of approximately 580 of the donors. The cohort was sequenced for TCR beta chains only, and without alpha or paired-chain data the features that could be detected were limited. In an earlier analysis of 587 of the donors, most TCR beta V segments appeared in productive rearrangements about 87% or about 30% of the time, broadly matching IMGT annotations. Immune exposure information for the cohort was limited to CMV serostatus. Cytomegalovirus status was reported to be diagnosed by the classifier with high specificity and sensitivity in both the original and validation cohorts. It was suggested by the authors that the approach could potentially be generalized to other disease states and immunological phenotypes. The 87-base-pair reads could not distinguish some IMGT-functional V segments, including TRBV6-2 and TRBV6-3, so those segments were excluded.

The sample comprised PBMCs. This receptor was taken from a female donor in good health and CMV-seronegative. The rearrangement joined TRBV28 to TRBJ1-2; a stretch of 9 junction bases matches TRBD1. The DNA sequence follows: TGTGCCAGCAGTTTACGGGACAGGGCCACTTATGGCTACACCTTC. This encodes CASSLRDRATYGYTF.